This is a list of T cell receptor beta chains from one sample in a study of blood T cell repertoires in COVID-19. Only in-frame clones appear in the TCRdb table, and some are missing; sequencing was by immunoSEQ multiplex PCR. The repertoire includes about 150,000 clones, 70% to 90% of them detected once, and 1.2% sits in the top ten. The specimen sequenced was PBMCs or T cells enriched from blood (not recorded which). The receptors originated from a woman aged 30 to 39 with acute COVID-19. The CDR3 runs from the conserved cysteine through the conserved F or W. A D gene is named only where the DNA matches it firmly. Rows give clone size only sometimes, using once, few, many, or a class for an expanded clone.

abundance: NA; v_gene: TRBV11-2; d_gene: NA; j_gene: TRBJ2-3; CDR3aa: CASSLRTPGSGFTDTQYF; CDR3nt: TGTGCCAGCAGCTTAAGGACCCCGGGCAGCGGGTTCACAGATACGCAGTATTTT
abundance: NA; v_gene: TRBV28; d_gene: TRBD1; j_gene: TRBJ1-5; CDR3aa: CASRSVQGAGSGQPQHF; CDR3nt: TGTGCCAGCAGGTCCGTACAGGGGGCGGGGTCAGGTCAGCCCCAGCATTTT
abundance: NA; v_gene: TRBV3-1/TRBV3-2; d_gene: NA; j_gene: TRBJ2-1; CDR3aa: CASSHQGGEQFF; CDR3nt: TGTGCCAGCAGCCACCAGGGGGGAGAGCAGTTCTTC
abundance: NA; v_gene: TRBV11-2; d_gene: TRBD1; j_gene: TRBJ2-2; CDR3aa: CASENRGTGELFF; CDR3nt: TGTGCCAGCGAGAACAGGGGGACCGGGGAGCTGTTTTTT
abundance: NA; v_gene: TRBV9; d_gene: NA; j_gene: TRBJ2-3; CDR3aa: CASSVELGTDTQYF; CDR3nt: TGTGCCAGCAGCGTAGAACTAGGCACAGATACGCAGTATTTT
abundance: NA; v_gene: TRBV29-1; d_gene: NA; j_gene: TRBJ1-3; CDR3aa: CSAGDGNTIYF; CDR3nt: TGCAGCGCCGGAGATGGAAACACCATATATTTT
abundance: NA; v_gene: TRBV27; d_gene: TRBD2; j_gene: TRBJ2-7; CDR3aa: CASSRSGTSVTYEQYF; CDR3nt: TGTGCCAGCAGCAGATCCGGGACTAGCGTCACCTACGAGCAGTACTTC
abundance: NA; v_gene: TRBV28; d_gene: TRBD1; j_gene: TRBJ1-1; CDR3aa: CASSWGTGNTEAFF; CDR3nt: TGTGCCAGCAGTTGGGGGACAGGGAACACTGAAGCTTTCTTT
abundance: NA; v_gene: TRBV19; d_gene: TRBD1; j_gene: TRBJ1-6; CDR3aa: CASNFQGGDSPLHF; CDR3nt: TGTGCCAGTAATTTTCAGGGGGGCGATTCACCCCTCCACTTT
abundance: NA; v_gene: TRBV10-1; d_gene: TRBD1; j_gene: TRBJ2-1; CDR3aa: CASSIYLTGNEQFF; CDR3nt: TGCGCCAGCAGTATATACCTGACAGGGAATGAGCAGTTCTTC
abundance: few; v_gene: TRBV2; d_gene: NA; j_gene: TRBJ1-1; CDR3aa: CASRLQGFEAFF; CDR3nt: TGTGCCAGCAGGCTACAGGGTTTTGAAGCTTTCTTT
abundance: NA; v_gene: TRBV10-3; d_gene: NA; j_gene: TRBJ1-4; CDR3aa: CAISETVGGRKKLFF; CDR3nt: TGTGCCATCAGTGAGACGGTCGGGGGTCGGAAAAAACTGTTTTTT
abundance: NA; v_gene: TRBV7-2; d_gene: NA; j_gene: TRBJ1-5; CDR3aa: CASSLVQASNQPQHF; CDR3nt: TGTGCCAGCAGCTTAGTACAGGCTAGCAATCAGCCCCAGCATTTT
abundance: once; v_gene: TRBV28; d_gene: NA; j_gene: TRBJ1-5; CDR3aa: CASSFGLSTGNQPQHF; CDR3nt: TGTGCCAGCAGTTTCGGTTTGTCAACAGGCAATCAGCCCCAGCATTTT